This T cell receptor (beta chain) emerged from a study of CD8+CD57+ T cells in acquired aplastic anemia. At the level of the study: Healthy donor CD4+ cell samples had a mean of roughly 9.9 million reads.

TCR beta VDJ and CDR3 were profiled, and genomic DNA was the template. TCRdb re-derived calls from the reads in MiXCR, one entry per CDR3 protein. Here the sample spans approximately 170,000 distinct CDR3 sequences, approximately 52% being singletons. Germline V gene sequence: CDR1 SNHLY, CDR2 FYNNEI. V was clipped by 2 bases and J by 0 bases, with 8 bases between them. The CDR3 is 14 amino acids. This TCR was sampled from a human donor in good health, serving as a control. Sequencing was done on a sample of sorted CD4+, CD8+, or CD8+CD57+ T cells (not recorded which) from PBMCs. V usage is TRBV2 and J usage is TRBJ2-7; no clear D. The CDR3 bases are TGTGCCAGCAGTGAATTTAGGGACTCCTACGAGCAGTACTTC. Encoded protein: CASSEFRDSYEQYF.